This T cell receptor beta chain comes out of a study of cytomegalovirus exposure and HLA in healthy donors. Primers included in the PCR were 60 Vbeta and 13 Jbeta primers. Produced via immunoSEQ multiplex PCR; TCRdb's table is partial and in-frame only. The sample lists about 140,000 clones, around 90% occurring once. This clone was picked up one time. CDR1 and CDR2 (germline): MNHEY, SVGAGI. The CDR3 consists of 13 residues. V was trimmed by 5 bases and J by 8 bases, leaving 12 bases between them. The clonotype comes from a woman aged 40-49 years in good health and CMV-seronegative. The chain employs TRBV6-5 and TRBJ2-2, with D possibly TRBD2 on 6 matching bases. The sequencing sample was made of PBMCs. For the CDR3, the DNA is TGTGCCAGCAGTGGAGGAGGGTGGGGGGAGCTGTTTTTT. Translation: CASSGGGWGELFF.